Following are 28 T cell receptor beta chains from one sample sequenced in a study of identical twins. TCRdb re-called the 5' RACE reads with MiXCR, one entry per CDR3 protein. The table shows about 240,000 distinct CDR3 sequences, with roughly 13% occurring only once. A further study also used this sample, focusing on yellow fever vaccine responses in identical twins.

Specimen: memory (CD45RO+) T cells sorted from blood. These receptors all come from a woman younger than 30 in good health.

The rearrangement uses TRBV20-1 and TRBJ2-5; 11 nucleotides align to TRBD2. The CDR3 extends over 14 amino acids. With 1 base clipped from V and 3 bases from J, the junction kept 1 base outside the gene matches. Germline assignment: CDR1 DFQATT and CDR2 SNEGSKA (reference sequence). This CDR3 is CSARGLAGKETQYF. CDR3 in DNA: TGCAGTGCTAGAGGACTAGCGGGAAAAGAGACCCAGTACTTC.

This clonotype was seen repeatedly, ten times or more. The chain combines TRBV5-6 with TRBJ2-3; possible D gene TRBD1, 6 bases. V lost 2 bases to trimming and J lost 6 bases, with 19 bases between them. CDR3 size: 16 residues. Germline V CDR1 and CDR2: SGHDT, YYEEEE. CDR3 in DNA: TGTGCCAGCAGCTTTGACAGGAGGTCCGTGATGGATACGCAGTATTTT. It codes for CASSFDRRSVMDTQYF.

The table lists this clonotype with a few counts. The rearrangement uses TRBV28 and TRBJ2-4; 15 bases fit TRBD2. Trimming at V came to 6 bases and at J to 0 bases, leaving 9 bases not matched to a gene. This CDR3 has 19 residues. Germline CDR1 and CDR2: MDHEN and SYDVKM. CDR3 loop: CASSRRTSGGVLAKNIQYF. CDR3 nucleotides: TGTGCCAGCAGCCGGAGGACTAGCGGGGGGGTACTAGCCAAAAACATTCAGTACTTC.

The rearrangement joins TRBV5-4 to TRBJ2-5, with TRBD2 matching 12 bases. CDR3 length: 16 amino acids. The J segment lost 4 bases and the V segment lost 3 bases, leaving 7 bases of the junction unmatched. Germline assignment: CDR1 SGHNT and CDR2 YYREEE (reference sequence). CDR3 sequence: CASSSPSGGATETQYF. CDR3 in DNA: TGTGCCAGCAGCTCCCCTAGCGGGGGGGCGACAGAGACCCAGTACTTC. Full variable domain (remainder filled in from reference TRBV5-4 and TRBJ2-5): ETGVTQSPTHLIKTRGQQVTLRCSSQSGHNTVSWYQQALGQGPQFIFQYYREEENGRGNFPPRFSGLQFPNYSSELNVNALELDDSALYLCASSSPSGGATETQYFGPGTRLLVL.

This clonotype came up a few times. The chain employs TRBV7-2 and TRBJ1-2; possible D gene TRBD1, 6 bases. Trimming removed 5 bases from V and 5 bases from J, with 12 bases in between. The CDR3 covers 13 residues. Germline V gene lookup returns CDR1 SGHTA and CDR2 FQGNSA. In DNA, the CDR3 is TGTGCCAGCAGCCCTGACAGGAAGTATGGCTACACCTTC. This translates into CASSPDRKYGYTF.

This clonotype was recorded a few times. This chain uses TRBV6-1 with TRBJ2-7; the match to TRBD2 covers 7 bases. V lost 7 bases, J lost 6 bases, and 6 bases stayed unmatched. CDR3 length: 12 amino acids. From germline, CDR1 is MNHNS and CDR2 SASEGT. CDR3: CASKGLLLEQYF. CDR3 sequence (DNA): TGTGCCAGCAAGGGACTACTTCTCGAGCAGTACTTC.

This clonotype was observed many times. The chain carries TRBV7-2 and TRBJ2-7; D gene uncertain. The CDR3 is 13 residues long. The V gene's germline CDR1 is SGHTA and CDR2 FQGNSA. The V and J ends lost 1 base and 2 bases respectively, with 6 bases between them. CDR3 sequence (DNA): TGTGCCAGCAGCTTAGAGGTGGCCTACGAGCAGTACTTC. It codes for CASSLEVAYEQYF. Looking up the rest from reference TRBV7-2 and TRBJ2-7 gives the full variable domain: GAGVSQSPSNKVTEKGKDVELRCDPISGHTALYWYRQSLGQGLEFLIYFQGNSAPDKSGLPSDRFSAERTGGSVSTLTIQRTQQEDSAVYLCASSLEVAYEQYFGPGTRLTVT.

The chain recombines TRBV6-5 with TRBJ2-2; TRBD2 is a possible D gene (5 bases). This CDR3 spans 15 amino acids. From germline, CDR1 is MNHEY and CDR2 SVGAGI. The germline V and J ends were trimmed by 2 bases and 3 bases, with 10 bases remaining between them. This chain's CDR3 is CASSYRGVDTGELFF. As DNA, the CDR3 is TGTGCCAGCAGTTACCGGGGAGTCGACACCGGGGAGCTGTTTTTT.

This clonotype was seen ten or more times. The chain links TRBV12-3 or TRBV12-4 to TRBJ1-5, with a possible D match to TRBD1 (6 bases). Trimming left V 5 bases short and J 1 base short, with 12 bases between. The CDR3 has 15 residues. This CDR3 is CASSPNRASNQPQHF. In DNA form, the CDR3 reads TGTGCCAGCAGTCCGAACAGGGCCAGCAATCAGCCCCAGCATTTT.

This clonotype has a handful of counts. The V gene is TRBV11-1, the J gene TRBJ2-1; TRBD1 is a possible D gene (6 bases). Germline CDR1 SGHAT, CDR2 FQDESV (reference sequence). V lost 2 bases and J 4 bases, leaving 30 bases between the germline ends. The CDR3 has 21 residues. CDR3 region: CASSLPPAGSTGTTGYNEQFF. CDR3 coding DNA: TGTGCCAGCAGCTTACCACCGGCAGGTTCAACCGGGACAACAGGATACAATGAGCAGTTCTTC. Using reference TRBV11-1 and TRBJ2-1 for the parts outside the CDR3, the full variable domain is EAEVAQSPRYKITEKSQAVAFWCDPISGHATLYWYRQILGQGPELLVQFQDESVVDDSQLPKDRFSAERLKGVDSTLKIQPAELGDSAMYLCASSLPPAGSTGTTGYNEQFFGPGTRLTVL.

This clonotype was found a few times. The chain links TRBV5-1 to TRBJ2-1; a weak D match, TRBD2 (6 bases). Trimming removed 5 bases from V and 5 bases from J, with 17 bases in between. This CDR3 comprises 15 residues. CDR1 SGHRS and CDR2 YFSETQ come from the germline V gene. CDR3 in DNA: TGCGCCAGCAGAGAGCGGGCCGCGGAGAACAATGAGCAGTTCTTC. This translates into CASRERAAENNEQFF.

This clonotype was seen a few times. This chain uses TRBV7-2 with TRBJ2-5; 7 bases fit TRBD2. CDR3 length: 15 amino acids. CDR1 SGHTA and CDR2 FQGNSA come from the germline V gene. V was clipped by 1 base and J by 5 bases; unmatched bases: 7. CDR3 bases: TGTGCCAGCAGCTTAGTTGGGAGGGCCGGGGAGACCCAGTACTTC. Its protein product is CASSLVGRAGETQYF.

This clonotype was observed a few times. The chain has TRBV15 and TRBJ2-7; 9 nucleotides agree with TRBD2. This CDR3 region has 15 residues. V shed 1 base and J 6 bases; nucleotides not matched to a gene: 7. Germline CDR1 and CDR2: LNHNV and YYDKDF (reference sequence). The CDR3 DNA reads TGTGCCACCAGCAGAGTCGCGGGAGGGCCGGGCGAGCAGTACTTC. This sequence encodes CATSRVAGGPGEQYF.

This sequence joins TRBV7-2 and TRBJ2-3; D tentatively fits TRBD1 or TRBD2 (5 bases each). There are 15 residues in the CDR3. V lost 5 bases to trimming and J lost 4 bases, with 16 bases between them. Germline V gene lookup returns CDR1 SGHTA and CDR2 FQGNSA. In DNA, the CDR3 is TGTGCCAGCAGCGACCCAGGGCTAGCATCAGATACGCAGTATTTT. It codes for CASSDPGLASDTQYF. Combining the CDR3 with reference TRBV7-2 and TRBJ2-3 gives the whole variable domain GAGVSQSPSNKVTEKGKDVELRCDPISGHTALYWYRQSLGQGLEFLIYFQGNSAPDKSGLPSDRFSAERTGGSVSTLTIQRTQQEDSAVYLCASSDPGLASDTQYFGPGTRLTVL.

This clonotype appeared a few times. J is TRBJ2-5 and V is TRBV3-1, with D uncertain. Trimming pared 5 bases from V and 7 bases from J, leaving 14 bases between. From germline, CDR1 is LGHDT and CDR2 YNNKEL (reference sequence). The CDR3 totals 13 residues. CDR3: CASSGPGPRTQYF. The CDR3 coding sequence is TGTGCCAGCAGCGGACCCGGGCCCCGGACCCAGTACTTC.

As to this clonotype: No conserved phenylalanine or tryptophan is present at the end of the CDR3, so a read error is the likely explanation. The rearrangement links TRBV5-5 to TRBJ2-3, with 12 bases fitting TRBD1. This CDR3 comprises 17 residues. The ends lost 5 bases at V and 3 bases at J; junction bases unmatched: 10. Germline V lookup: CDR1 SGHKS, CDR2 YYEKEE (reference sequence). The CDR3 DNA follows: TGTGCCAGCAGGTCCGGGACAGGGGGCGAGTTGACAGATACGCAGTATTCT. As protein: CASRSGTGGELTDTQYS.

The gene calls are TRBV4-3 and TRBJ2-7, with unresolved D. In germline, CDR1 is LGHNA, CDR2 YSLEER. The V end lost 11 bases, the J end lost 2 bases, and 16 bases lay between the germline ends. The CDR3 covers 13 residues. The CDR3 sequence is CARGRTQTYEQYF. In DNA, the CDR3 is TGCGCCCGCGGCAGGACCCAGACCTACGAGCAGTACTTC.

A few counts support this clonotype. The J gene is TRBJ2-7, the V gene TRBV5-1; 9 bases are a match to TRBD1. The germline CDR1 and CDR2 sequences are SGHRS and YFSETQ. The V gene end was trimmed by 4 bases and the J gene end by 4 bases; junction bases not matched to a gene: 9. This CDR3 has 15 residues. The CDR3, as DNA: TGCGCCAGCAGCACACAGACAGGGGGTGTGTACGAGCAGTACTTC. Protein sequence: CASSTQTGGVYEQYF. Drawing the rest from reference TRBV5-1 and TRBJ2-7, the complete variable domain is KAGVTQTPRYLIKTRGQQVTLSCSPISGHRSVSWYQQTPGQGLQFLFEYFSETQRNKGNFPGRFSGRQFSNSRSEMNVSTLELGDSALYLCASSTQTGGVYEQYFGPGTRLTVT.

V and J are TRBV6-5 and TRBJ2-1, with 10 bases aligning to TRBD1. CDR1 is MNHEY, CDR2 SVGAGI, per germline. V shed 2 bases, J shed 9 bases, and the junction held 16 bases outside the gene matches. The CDR3 sequence is 18 residues long. CDR3 DNA sequence: TGTGCCAGCAGTTACAACAGACAGGGGGCGAACGATGTCGGTGAGCAGTTCTTC. It translates to CASSYNRQGANDVGEQFF.

The chain couples TRBV11-2 to TRBJ1-1; TRBD1 is a possible D gene (6 bases). V shed 5 bases and J shed 8 bases, with 15 bases lying between them. The CDR3 is 13 residues long. The germline gives CDR1 SGHAT, CDR2 FQNNGV. The DNA of the CDR3 is TGTGCCAGCAGCCCGGGACACAACGGAGAAGCTTTCTTT. Amino acids: CASSPGHNGEAFF.

The chain couples TRBV20-1 to TRBJ2-3; possibly TRBD2 for D (6 bases). Germline V gene sequence: CDR1 DFQATT, CDR2 SNEGSKA (reference sequence). The CDR3 has 13 amino acids. V shed 7 bases and J shed 2 bases, with 13 bases lying between them. CDR3 region: CSGPEGFTDTQYF. For the CDR3, the DNA is TGCAGTGGGCCGGAGGGGTTCACAGATACGCAGTATTTT.

This clonotype was seen a handful of times. This chain joins TRBV2 and TRBJ1-5, with no clear D. The length of the CDR3 is 14 residues. V dropped 2 bases and J dropped 6 bases, with 11 bases sitting between them. Germline-derived CDR1 and CDR2 are SNHLY and FYNNEI. The CDR3 here is CASSELRFRQPQHF. The DNA of the CDR3 is TGTGCCAGCAGTGAACTAAGGTTCCGTCAGCCCCAGCATTTT.

This clonotype was seen only a few times. The rearrangement links TRBV5-1 to TRBJ2-2; D not certain. The CDR3 extends over 13 amino acids. Germline V gene data show CDR1 as SGHRS and CDR2 as YFSETQ. V dropped 0 bases and J dropped 3 bases, with 3 bases sitting between them. CDR3 in DNA: TGCGCCAGCAGCTTGGACTACACCGGGGAGCTGTTTTTT. Translating it yields CASSLDYTGELFF.

A few counts support this clonotype. The chain links TRBV3-1 to TRBJ2-1, with 7 bases identical to TRBD1. The CDR3 contains 15 residues. V shed 4 bases and J 0 bases; nucleotides not matched to a gene: 3. Germline values: CDR1 LGHDT, CDR2 YNNKEL (reference sequence). The CDR3 loop reads CASSRGQPSYNEQFF. DNA of the CDR3: TGTGCCAGCAGCCGGGGACAGCCCTCCTACAATGAGCAGTTCTTC.

The chain employs TRBV27 and TRBJ2-1; the match to TRBD2 covers 14 bases. J was trimmed by 7 bases and V by 6 bases; bases with no gene match: 2. Germline assignment: CDR1 MNHEY and CDR2 SMNVEV (reference sequence). The CDR3 is made up of 14 amino acids. CDR3 region: CASRGTSGSNEQFF. CDR3 bases: TGTGCCAGCAGAGGGACTAGCGGGAGTAATGAGCAGTTCTTC.

The chain recombines TRBV20-1 with TRBJ2-1, with no clear D. Germline V gives CDR1 DFQATT, CDR2 SNEGSKA (reference sequence). V gave up 8 bases and J gave up 6 bases, with 32 bases separating them. The CDR3 is made up of 18 amino acids. CDR3 residues: CSSTRWTTLGKDANEQFF. The CDR3 nucleotides read TGCAGTTCTACCCGGTGGACCACACTGGGGAAAGATGCCAATGAGCAGTTCTTC.

This clonotype appeared a few times. The J gene is TRBJ2-5, the V gene TRBV7-9; 9 bases map to TRBD1. Germline-derived CDR1 and CDR2 are SEHNR and FQNEAQ (reference sequence). V dropped 5 bases and J dropped 5; count of bases not matched to a gene: 9. The CDR3 is 15 amino acids. The CDR3 nucleotides are TGTGCCAGCAGCCCGGTCACAGGGGGCTGGGAGACCCAGTACTTC. As protein: CASSPVTGGWETQYF.

The chain is built from TRBV20-1 and TRBJ2-1, with 7 bases that match TRBD1. The ends lost 3 bases at V and 4 bases at J; junction bases unmatched: 6. Germline-derived CDR1 and CDR2 are DFQATT and SNEGSKA (reference sequence). The CDR3 has 14 residues. This chain's CDR3 is CSASDRVKYNEQFF. CDR3 nucleotides: TGCAGTGCTAGTGACAGGGTGAAATACAATGAGCAGTTCTTC.